These 28 T cell receptor beta chains were all obtained from the same sample, sequenced in a study of T cells in Graves' hyperthyroidism and ophthalmopathy (dated by TCRdb to the late 2010s). The library came from multiplex PCR. Sequenced using an Illumina HiSeq 2000. Amplification of TCR beta CDR3 regions was carried out from RNA transcripts. The TCR CDR3 was subjected to a first round of RT-PCR using the HTBI primer set and the Qiagen OneStep RT-PCR kit. The raw public data were reprocessed by TCRdb itself: fastp quality trimming at Q25, MiXCR clonotype calling, in-frame beta chains only. Entries are consolidated by CDR3 protein sequence, retaining the most common genes and DNA. Counted in this sample were under 450,000 distinct CDR3 sequences; about a sixth of them appeared once. Almost 35% of the sample is in the top ten clones. Sequencing was performed on blood. These TCRs come from a woman aged 25 to 39 with Graves' hyperthyroidism that later progressed to Graves' ophthalmopathy.

This clonotype was seen repeatedly, ten times or more. This chain uses TRBV28 with TRBJ2-7, with D possibly TRBD1 on 6 matching bases. The germline gives CDR1 MDHEN, CDR2 SYDVKM. The CDR3 totals 14 residues. V lost 5 bases to trimming and J lost 7 bases, with 18 bases between them. The CDR3 here is CASSNYRAAEEQYF. The CDR3 coding sequence is TGTGCCAGCAGTAACTACAGGGCCGCGGAGGAGCAGTACTTC.

This clonotype was recorded at least ten times. The V and J genes are TRBV5-1 and TRBJ1-6, with D perhaps matching TRBD1 (5 bases). The CDR3 length is 16 residues. With 4 bases removed from V and 9 bases from J, the gap between germline ends came to 20 bases. Germline V gives CDR1 SGHRS, CDR2 YFSETQ. The CDR3 bases are TGCGCCAGCAGCCTGAGTGTTAAGGGGCCTGGTTCACCCCTCCACTTT. Amino acid sequence: CASSLSVKGPGSPLHF.

The V and J genes are TRBV19 and TRBJ1-2; D remains unclear. Germline loops: CDR1 LNHDA, CDR2 SQIVND (reference sequence). Between the trimmed V and J ends, which lost 5 bases and 8 bases, there was a span of 15 bases. This CDR3 comprises 13 residues. The CDR3 is CASSHISLGGYTF. As DNA, the CDR3 is TGTGCCAGTAGTCATATCTCTTTGGGCGGCTACACCTTC.

This clonotype was recorded many times. The V call is TRBV6-1, the J call TRBJ2-3; 10 nucleotides match TRBD2. V lost 4 bases, J lost 3 bases, and 19 bases stayed unmatched. Germline CDR1 and CDR2: MNHNS and SASEGT. The CDR3 extends over 20 amino acids. This chain's CDR3 is CASSGLRSGRHTSATDTQYF. The CDR3 region has the DNA TGTGCCAGCAGTGGATTACGTAGCGGGAGGCATACTAGCGCGACAGATACGCAGTATTTT.

The sample holds many counts of this clonotype. The chain employs TRBV12-3 or TRBV12-4 and TRBJ1-6, with 7 positions matching TRBD1. V trimming: 1 base; J trimming: 9 bases; junction bases outside the gene matches: 6. There are 15 residues in the CDR3. CDR3 loop: CASSLESGGSSPLHF. CDR3 nucleotide sequence: TGTGCCAGCAGTTTAGAATCAGGGGGTAGTTCACCCCTCCACTTT.

CDR3 DNA sequence: TGTGCCACCTCAAACAGGGATTCCCACGAGCAGTACTTC. Translation: CATSNRDSHEQYF. The gene calls are TRBV19 and TRBJ2-7; possibly TRBD1 for D (6 bases). The CDR3 consists of 13 residues. Per the germline V gene, CDR1 is LNHDA and CDR2 is SQIVND (reference sequence). Trimming cost V 10 bases and J 5 bases, with 18 bases left between them.

The V call is TRBV30, the J call TRBJ2-2, with a weak D call TRBD2 (5 bases). Per the germline V gene, CDR1 is GTSNPN and CDR2 is SVGIG (reference sequence). V lost 5 bases, J lost 4 bases, and 17 bases lay in between. CDR3 length: 15 amino acids. CDR3 bases: TGTGCCTGGCGCGAACTAGGGAGTCTCACCGGGGAGCTGTTTTTT. It specifies CAWRELGSLTGELFF.

This chain joins TRBV11-2 and TRBJ2-3; D remains unclear. Trimming left V 4 bases short and J 0 bases short, with 11 bases between. Germline CDR1 is SGHAT and CDR2 is FQNNGV. This CDR3 comprises 15 residues. DNA of the CDR3: TGTGCCAGCAGCTCCATTCGCGGAAGCACAGATACGCAGTATTTT. Translation gives CASSSIRGSTDTQYF.

This clonotype has ten or more counts. The genes are TRBV28 and TRBJ2-7; D unresolved. Germline lookup yields CDR1 MDHEN and CDR2 SYDVKM. V was pared by 6 bases and J by 0 bases, with 15 bases between. The length of the CDR3 is 15 residues. CDR3 nucleotides: TGTGCCAGCAGCCCCGGACGGCTTCGCTCCTACGAGCAGTACTTC. As protein: CASSPGRLRSYEQYF.

This clonotype was recorded a few times. The genes are TRBV7-8 and TRBJ2-7; D is possibly TRBD2 (5 bases). CDR1 is SGHVS and CDR2 is FQNEAQ in the germline V gene. The CDR3 is 12 amino acids. The V gene lost 5 bases and the J gene lost 6 bases, with 11 bases spanning the gap. CDR3 residues: CASSRTEGEQYF. In nucleotides, the CDR3 is TGTGCCAGCAGCCGGACTGAGGGCGAGCAGTACTTC.

This clonotype was recorded only once. The chain has TRBV2 and TRBJ2-1; TRBD1 agrees at 8 bases. V was pared by 7 bases and J by 0 bases, with 2 bases of the junction left unmatched. Germline V gives CDR1 SNHLY, CDR2 FYNNEI. This CDR3 spans 14 amino acids. The CDR3 DNA is TGTGCCAGCACTACAGGGGGCTCCTACAATGAGCAGTTCTTC. It is translated as CASTTGGSYNEQFF.

This clonotype was seen ten or more times. The chain uses TRBV29-1 and TRBJ2-7, with TRBD2 matching over 11 bases. J gave up 3 bases and V 4 bases, and 8 bases lay outside the gene matches. This CDR3 has 15 amino acids. The germline V gene encodes CDR1 SQVTM and CDR2 ANQGSEA. CDR3 residues: CSVVGRLAGYYEQYF. CDR3 DNA: TGCAGCGTTGTGGGGCGACTAGCGGGATACTACGAGCAGTACTTC.

The sample holds many counts of this clonotype. The chain has TRBV20-1 and TRBJ2-1; 7 positions agree with TRBD2. Germline trimming cut 0 bases from V and 0 bases from J; bases unmatched to any gene: 8. The length of the CDR3 is 17 residues. The germline V gene has CDR1 DFQATT and CDR2 SNEGSKA (reference sequence). Here the CDR3 reads CSARDIVAGASYNEQFF. In nucleotides, the CDR3 is TGCAGTGCTAGAGACATCGTAGCGGGTGCCTCCTACAATGAGCAGTTCTTC.

This clonotype was seen at least ten times. The rearrangement uses TRBV6-4 and TRBJ1-1; D gene uncertain. CDR3 size: 14 residues. The V and J ends lost 3 bases and 1 base respectively, with 9 bases between them. The germline CDR1 and CDR2 sequences are MRHNA and SNTAGT. The CDR3 region has the DNA TGTGCCAGCAGTGAAGACACAACGAACACTGAAGCTTTCTTT. Translated: CASSEDTTNTEAFF.

At least ten counts were recorded for this clonotype. The chain uses TRBV5-1 and TRBJ1-1; D is possibly TRBD1 (6 bases). This CDR3 has 16 amino acids. Germline CDR1 SGHRS, CDR2 YFSETQ. Trimming shortened V by 5 bases and J by 2 bases, and 19 bases separated the two germline ends. This CDR3 is CASRTGKQGSNTEAFF. The DNA for the CDR3 is TGCGCCAGCAGGACCGGAAAACAGGGAAGTAACACTGAAGCTTTCTTT.

This clonotype was observed a handful of times. The chain employs TRBV27 and TRBJ1-2; 8 bases align to TRBD1. CDR3 length: 15 residues. V lost 5 bases and J lost 8; bases outside the gene matches: 13. CDR1 and CDR2 (germline): MNHEY, SMNVEV (reference sequence). CDR3 DNA: TGTGCCAGCAGTCCTACCGTTGACAGGGGCGGCGGCTACACCTTC. Its protein product is CASSPTVDRGGGYTF.

This clonotype was counted a few times. The chain couples TRBV7-9 to TRBJ2-1; the D is unclear. The CDR3 has 14 residues. The germline V gene encodes CDR1 SEHNR and CDR2 FQNEAQ (reference sequence). V dropped 1 base and J dropped 10 bases, with 14 bases sitting between them. The DNA of the CDR3 is TGTGCCAGCAGCTTAGAAGACACGTCAAACGAGCAGTTCTTC. The encoded protein is CASSLEDTSNEQFF. Complete variable domain (other parts from reference TRBV7-9 and TRBJ2-1): DTGVSQNPRHKITKRGQNVTFRCDPISEHNRLYWYRQTLGQGPEFLTYFQNEAQLEKSRLLSDRFSAERPKGSFSTLEIQRTEQGDSAMYLCASSLEDTSNEQFFGPGTRLTVL.

A few counts support this clonotype. At one end, the junction sequence differs from germline, possibly due to a read error. The rearrangement joins TRBV15 to TRBJ1-5; 7 bases fit TRBD1. The V gene's germline CDR1 is LNHNV and CDR2 YYDKDF (reference sequence). The CDR3 runs to 14 residues. Here the CDR3 reads CAASRDRASQPQHF. CDR3 DNA sequence: TGTGCCGCCAGCAGAGACAGGGCTAGTCAGCCCCAGCATTTT.

J is TRBJ2-7 and V is TRBV12-3 or TRBV12-4, with 7 bases lining up with TRBD1. V was clipped by 6 bases and J by 3 bases; unmatched bases: 14. CDR3 length: 16 amino acids. CDR3 coding DNA: TGTGCCAGCAGCCTCGCTTGGGACAGAGCTTTCTACGAGCAGTACTTC. Protein product: CASSLAWDRAFYEQYF.

In its sample, this clonotype was seen many times. The gene calls are TRBV27 and TRBJ2-7; 8 bases match TRBD1. V gave up 5 bases and J gave up 1 base; unmatched junction bases: 7. CDR1 is MNHEY, CDR2 SMNVEV, per germline (reference sequence). The CDR3 covers 15 residues. DNA for the CDR3: TGTGCCAGCAGTAATACCGGGACAGGATCCTACGAGCAGTACTTC. Encoded protein: CASSNTGTGSYEQYF.

This clonotype has ten or more counts. V gene TRBV10-3 combines with J gene TRBJ1-1; D is uncertain. CDR1 and CDR2 from the germline V gene are ENHRY and SYGVKD. The ends were cut back, 0 bases at V and 2 bases at J, with 10 bases in the middle. The CDR3 consists of 15 residues. The CDR3 nucleotides read TGTGCCATCAGTGAGTCGACGCGGGGAAACACTGAAGCTTTCTTT. Amino acid sequence: CAISESTRGNTEAFF.

This clonotype turned up a few times. The chain couples TRBV4-1 to TRBJ2-3, with 13 bases lining up with TRBD2. The germline gives CDR1 MGHRA, CDR2 YSYEKL. After removal of 6 bases from V and 4 bases from J, the junction contained 7 bases not matched to a gene. The CDR3 has 16 residues. CDR3 protein: CASRPGLAGLADTQYF. The CDR3 DNA reads TGCGCCAGCAGACCGGGACTAGCGGGACTCGCAGATACGCAGTATTTT.

This clonotype was seen repeatedly, ten times or more. This rearrangement joins TRBV5-1 to TRBJ2-1; 11 bases line up with TRBD2. The V gene end was trimmed by 4 bases and the J gene end by 7 bases; junction bases not matched to a gene: 10. From germline, CDR1 is SGHRS and CDR2 YFSETQ. The CDR3 spans 16 residues. DNA for the CDR3: TGCGCCAGCAGCGGTTTAGCGGGAGGGCCGTTAAATGAGCAGTTCTTC. This gives the protein CASSGLAGGPLNEQFF.

This clonotype was seen a handful of times. This chain joins TRBV15 and TRBJ1-3; D is possibly TRBD1 (5 bases). The CDR3 spans 15 residues. Germline V gene data show CDR1 as LNHNV and CDR2 as YYDKDF (reference sequence). V lost 0 bases to trimming and J lost 2 bases, with 8 bases between them. The CDR3 nucleotides read TGTGCCACCAGCAGAGATGGGGCTACTGGAAACACCATATATTTT. Protein: CATSRDGATGNTIYF.

This clonotype was seen ten or more times. The chain combines TRBV5-5 with TRBJ2-1; 8 nucleotides agree with TRBD1. Germline loops: CDR1 SGHKS, CDR2 YYEKEE (reference sequence). The J segment lost 0 bases and the V segment lost 4 bases, leaving 3 bases of the junction unmatched. This CDR3 contains 15 residues. This CDR3 reads CASSGQGLSYNEQFF. The CDR3 coding sequence is TGTGCCAGCAGCGGACAGGGTCTCTCCTACAATGAGCAGTTCTTC.

This clonotype was observed many times. V is TRBV28 and J is TRBJ1-2, with D hard to call. The CDR3 runs to 12 residues. Germline V gene sequence: CDR1 MDHEN, CDR2 SYDVKM. V lost 5 bases and J lost 3, with 7 bases in between. CDR3 loop: CASSRLDYGYTF. CDR3 in DNA: TGTGCCAGCAGTCGGTTAGACTATGGCTACACCTTC.

This clonotype has a count of ten or more. This chain links TRBV28 with TRBJ1-1; D is unclear. The ends were cut back, 6 bases at V and 1 base at J, with 6 bases in the middle. Looked up from germline, CDR1 is MDHEN and CDR2 is SYDVKM. The CDR3 length is 12 residues. The CDR3 coding sequence is TGTGCCAGCAGAACATGGAACACTGAAGCTTTCTTT. Amino acid sequence: CASRTWNTEAFF.

Ten or more counts support this clonotype. The chain has TRBV4-1 and TRBJ1-2; 11 bases match TRBD1. The germline gives CDR1 MGHRA, CDR2 YSYEKL. This CDR3 has 15 residues. V was pared by 7 bases and J by 5 bases, with 9 bases of the junction left unmatched. CDR3 sequence: CASTTRTGGGYGYTF. The CDR3 DNA follows: TGCGCCAGCACCACAAGGACAGGGGGCGGATATGGCTACACCTTC.